A single sample gave rise to the 8 T cell receptor beta chains below, sequenced in a study of cytomegalovirus exposure and HLA in healthy donors. Primers for the PCR totalled 60 Vbeta and 13 Jbeta. Here immunoSEQ multiplex PCR was the method, and the copy in TCRdb shows in-frame clones only, minus some. The sample records some 160,000 clones, 73% being singletons. Sequencing was done on a sample of PBMCs. Receptor source: a young woman in good health and CMV-seropositive.

The gene calls are TRBV2 and TRBJ1-2; 8 bases line up with TRBD1. CDR3 size: 15 residues. The trim removed 4 bases at V and 0 bases at J, leaving 4 bases unmatched. In germline, CDR1 is SNHLY, CDR2 FYNNEI. The CDR3 sequence: CASSGTGIANYGYTF. The CDR3 region has the DNA TGTGCCAGCAGTGGGACAGGGATAGCTAACTATGGCTACACCTTC. The complete variable domain, with remaining parts taken from reference TRBV2 and TRBJ1-2, reads EPEVTQTPSHQVTQMGQEVILRCVPISNHLYFYWYRQILGQKVEFLVSFYNNEISEKSEIFDDQFSVERPDGSNFTLKIRSTKLEDSAMYFCASSGTGIANYGYTFGSGTRLTVV.

This chain joins TRBV5-1 and TRBJ2-5; D not resolved. V dropped 0 bases and J dropped 2 bases, with 8 bases sitting between them. The CDR3 loop spans 14 amino acids. Germline-derived CDR1 and CDR2 are SGHRS and YFSETQ. CDR3 coding DNA: TGCGCCAGCAGCTTGGCCGTGTTACAAGAGACCCAGTACTTC. Amino acids: CASSLAVLQETQYF.

The chain joins TRBV7-8 to TRBJ2-5; possible D gene TRBD2, 6 bases. Germline values: CDR1 SGHVS, CDR2 FQNEAQ. Between the trimmed V and J ends, which lost 3 bases and 2 bases, there was a span of 13 bases. CDR3 size: 15 residues. This CDR3 is CASSFVGGVQETQYF. CDR3 in DNA: TGTGCCAGCAGCTTCGTGGGGGGTGTACAAGAGACCCAGTACTTC.

This clone was detected only once. The rearrangement links TRBV28 to TRBJ1-5, with D unresolved. This CDR3 is built from 14 residues. The ends were cut back, 6 bases at V and 3 bases at J, with 12 bases in the middle. Germline values: CDR1 MDHEN, CDR2 SYDVKM. CDR3 bases: TGTGCCAGCAGGACCGACGGGATCAATCAGCCCCAGCATTTT. It yields the protein CASRTDGINQPQHF.

The chain uses TRBV5-6 and TRBJ2-1, with 10 bases aligning to TRBD2. V lost 4 bases, J lost 2 bases, and 6 bases stayed unmatched. This CDR3 region has 16 residues. Per the germline V gene, CDR1 is SGHDT and CDR2 is YYEEEE. The CDR3 nucleotides read TGTGCCAGCAGCGAAGGACTAGCGGTTACCTACAATGAGCAGTTCTTC. Protein: CASSEGLAVTYNEQFF.

This CDR3 reads CASSFTGTGNYGYTF. CDR3 sequence (DNA): TGTGCCAGCAGCTTCACCGGGACAGGGAACTATGGCTACACCTTC. V and J are TRBV13 and TRBJ1-2; 9 bases line up with TRBD1. Germline assignment: CDR1 PRHDT and CDR2 FYEKMQ (reference sequence). V dropped 3 bases and J dropped 2; count of bases not matched to a gene: 4. This CDR3 is 15 amino acids long.

The J gene is TRBJ1-6, the V gene TRBV5-6, with TRBD1 matching over 9 bases. Germline assignment: CDR1 SGHDT and CDR2 YYEEEE. The V gene end was trimmed by 4 bases and the J gene end by 8 bases; junction bases not matched to a gene: 4. The CDR3 runs 14 residues. CDR3 amino acids: CASSRDREDSPLHF. The CDR3 DNA sequence: TGTGCCAGCAGCAGGGACAGGGAGGATTCACCCCTCCACTTT.

The chain recombines TRBV6-5 with TRBJ1-2; perhaps TRBD1 as D (5 bases). The CDR3 has 12 residues. Germline CDR1 MNHEY, CDR2 SVGAGI. Deletions cut 6 bases from V and 4 bases from J, with 9 bases between. The CDR3 region has the DNA TGTGCCAGCAGGGATACAGGCTATGGCTACACCTTC. This translates into CASRDTGYGYTF.